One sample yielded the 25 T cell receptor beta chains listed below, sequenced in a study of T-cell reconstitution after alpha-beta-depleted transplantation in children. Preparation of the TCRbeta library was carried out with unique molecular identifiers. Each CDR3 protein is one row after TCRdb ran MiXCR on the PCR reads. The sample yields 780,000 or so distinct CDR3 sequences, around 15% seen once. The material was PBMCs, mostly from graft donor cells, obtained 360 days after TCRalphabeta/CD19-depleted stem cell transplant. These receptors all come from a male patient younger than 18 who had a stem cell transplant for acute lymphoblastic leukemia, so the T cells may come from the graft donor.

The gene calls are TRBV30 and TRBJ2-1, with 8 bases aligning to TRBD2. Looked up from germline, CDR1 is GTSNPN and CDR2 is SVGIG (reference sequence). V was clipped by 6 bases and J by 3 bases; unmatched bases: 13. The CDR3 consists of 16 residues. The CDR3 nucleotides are TGTGCCTGCGCTCTTGATTGGGCGGGAGGCTACAATGAGCAGTTCTTC. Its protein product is CACALDWAGGYNEQFF.

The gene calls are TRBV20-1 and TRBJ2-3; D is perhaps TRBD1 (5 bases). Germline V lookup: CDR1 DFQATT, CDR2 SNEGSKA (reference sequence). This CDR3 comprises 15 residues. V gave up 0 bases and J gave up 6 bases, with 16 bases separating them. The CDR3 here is CSARDPVRALDTQYF. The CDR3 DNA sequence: TGCAGTGCTAGAGATCCCGTCAGGGCCTTGGATACGCAGTATTTT.

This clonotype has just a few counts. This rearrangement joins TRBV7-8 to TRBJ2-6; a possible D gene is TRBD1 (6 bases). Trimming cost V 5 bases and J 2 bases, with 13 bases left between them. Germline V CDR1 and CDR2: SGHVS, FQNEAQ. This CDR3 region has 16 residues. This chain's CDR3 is CASSVGGGAGANVLTF. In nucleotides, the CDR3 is TGTGCCAGCAGCGTCGGTGGGGGCGCTGGGGCCAACGTCCTGACTTTC.

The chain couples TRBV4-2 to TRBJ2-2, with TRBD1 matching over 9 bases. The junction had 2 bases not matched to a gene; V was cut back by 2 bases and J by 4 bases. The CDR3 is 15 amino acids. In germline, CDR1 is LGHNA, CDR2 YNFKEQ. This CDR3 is CASSQYRGPTGELFF. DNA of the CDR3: TGTGCCAGCAGCCAATACAGGGGGCCCACCGGGGAGCTGTTTTTT.

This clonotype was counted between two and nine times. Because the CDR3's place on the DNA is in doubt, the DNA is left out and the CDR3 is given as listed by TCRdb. The CDR3 sequence is CASSYSTLGEQYF. The chain is built from TRBV6-5 and TRBJ2-7. Germline V gene sequence: CDR1 MNHEY, CDR2 SVGAGI. The CDR3 length equals 13 residues, ends included.

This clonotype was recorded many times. This CDR3 is CSVGTLVADTQYF. CDR3 bases: TGCAGCGTTGGGACACTAGTGGCAGATACGCAGTATTTT. The chain employs TRBV29-1 and TRBJ2-3; possibly TRBD1 or TRBD2 for D (5 bases each). The CDR3 covers 13 residues. The germline gives CDR1 SQVTM, CDR2 ANQGSEA. The V and J ends lost 4 bases and 4 bases respectively, with 12 bases between them.

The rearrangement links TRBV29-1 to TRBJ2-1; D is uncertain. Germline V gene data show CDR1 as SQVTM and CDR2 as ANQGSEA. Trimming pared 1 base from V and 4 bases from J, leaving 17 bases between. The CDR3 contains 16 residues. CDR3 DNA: TGCAGCGTTGAAGGGGCAGAGGTGACTCCTTACAATGAGCAGTTCTTC. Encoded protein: CSVEGAEVTPYNEQFF.

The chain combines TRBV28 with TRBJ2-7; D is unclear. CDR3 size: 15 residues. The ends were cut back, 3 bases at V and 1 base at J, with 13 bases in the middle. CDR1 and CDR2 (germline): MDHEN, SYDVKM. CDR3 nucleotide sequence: TGTGCCAGCAGTTTTCTTGGGTGGGGTTCCTACGAGCAGTACTTC. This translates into CASSFLGWGSYEQYF.

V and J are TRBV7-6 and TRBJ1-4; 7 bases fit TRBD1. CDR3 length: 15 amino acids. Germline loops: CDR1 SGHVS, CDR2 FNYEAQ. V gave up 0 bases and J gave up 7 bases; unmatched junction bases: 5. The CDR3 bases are TGTGCCAGCAGCTTAGCGGGCAGGGGGGGTGAAAAACTGTTTTTT. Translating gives CASSLAGRGGEKLFF.

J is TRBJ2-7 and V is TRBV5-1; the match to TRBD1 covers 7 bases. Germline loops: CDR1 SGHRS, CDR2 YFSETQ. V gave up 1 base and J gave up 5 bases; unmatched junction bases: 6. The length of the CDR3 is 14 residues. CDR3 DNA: TGCGCCAGCAGCTTGAAGGGGGCCGCCCACGAGCAGTACTTC. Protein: CASSLKGAAHEQYF.

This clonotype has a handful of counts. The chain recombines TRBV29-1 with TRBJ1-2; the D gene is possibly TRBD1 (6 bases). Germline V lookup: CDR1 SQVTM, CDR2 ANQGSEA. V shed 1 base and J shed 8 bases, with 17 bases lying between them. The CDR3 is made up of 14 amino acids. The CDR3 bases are TGCAGCGTTGAAGTCAGTAGGGGGGAAAACGGCTACACCTTC. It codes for CSVEVSRGENGYTF.

Here the CDR3 reads CASRGNRGSNEQFF. The CDR3 nucleotides are TGTGCCAGCAGGGGTAACAGGGGTTCCAATGAGCAGTTCTTC. The rearrangement links TRBV6-1 to TRBJ2-1; TRBD1 matches 7 bases. This CDR3 comprises 14 residues. V shed 6 bases, J shed 6 bases, and the junction held 8 bases outside the gene matches. Germline CDR1 reads MNHNS; CDR2 reads SASEGT.

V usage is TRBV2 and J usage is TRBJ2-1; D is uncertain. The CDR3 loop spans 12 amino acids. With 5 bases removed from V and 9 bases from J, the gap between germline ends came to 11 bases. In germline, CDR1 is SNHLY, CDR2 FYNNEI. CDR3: CASSNDLAEQFF. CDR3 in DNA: TGTGCCAGCAGTAACGACTTGGCTGAGCAGTTCTTC.

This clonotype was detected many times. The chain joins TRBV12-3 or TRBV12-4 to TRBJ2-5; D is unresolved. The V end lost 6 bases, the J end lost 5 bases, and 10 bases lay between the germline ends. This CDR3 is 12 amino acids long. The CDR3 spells CASSFLVETQYF. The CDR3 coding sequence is TGTGCCAGCAGCTTCCTAGTGGAGACCCAGTACTTC.

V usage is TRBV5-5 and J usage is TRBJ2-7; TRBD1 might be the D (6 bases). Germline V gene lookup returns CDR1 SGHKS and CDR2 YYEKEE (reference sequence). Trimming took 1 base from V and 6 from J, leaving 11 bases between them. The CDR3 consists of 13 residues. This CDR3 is CASSLLTGSEQYF. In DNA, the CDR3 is TGTGCCAGCAGCTTGTTGACAGGAAGCGAGCAGTACTTC.

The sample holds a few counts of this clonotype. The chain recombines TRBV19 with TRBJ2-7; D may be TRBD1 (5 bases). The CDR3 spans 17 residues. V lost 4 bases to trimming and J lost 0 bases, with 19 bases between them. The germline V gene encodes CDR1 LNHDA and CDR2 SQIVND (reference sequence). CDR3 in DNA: TGTGCCAGTAGTACTTGGCAGGGCCAACGAAGCTCCTACGAGCAGTACTTC. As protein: CASSTWQGQRSSYEQYF. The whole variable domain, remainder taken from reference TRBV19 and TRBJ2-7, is DGGITQSPKYLFRKEGQNVTLSCEQNLNHDAMYWYRQDPGQGLRLIYYSQIVNDFQKGDIAEGYSVSREKKESFPLTVTSAQKNPTAFYLCASSTWQGQRSSYEQYFGPGTRLTVT.

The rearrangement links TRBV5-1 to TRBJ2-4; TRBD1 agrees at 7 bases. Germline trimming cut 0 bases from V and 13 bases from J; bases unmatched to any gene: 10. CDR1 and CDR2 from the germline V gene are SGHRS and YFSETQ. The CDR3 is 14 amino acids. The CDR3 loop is CASSLGARGQSQYF. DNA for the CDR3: TGCGCCAGCAGCTTGGGGGCTAGGGGACAGTCCCAGTACTTC. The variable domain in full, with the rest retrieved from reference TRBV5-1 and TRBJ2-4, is KAGVTQTPRYLIKTRGQQVTLSCSPISGHRSVSWYQQTPGQGLQFLFEYFSETQRNKGNFPGRFSGRQFSNSRSEMNVSTLELGDSALYLCASSLGARGQSQYFGAGTRLSVL.

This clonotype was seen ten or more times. CDR3 DNA: TGTGCCAGCAGCGTAGGAGCAGACACCGGGGAGCTGTTTTTT. Translation: CASSVGADTGELFF. This chain connects TRBV9 to TRBJ2-2; D remains unclear. Deletions cut 0 bases from V and 3 bases from J, with 6 bases between. Germline CDR1 and CDR2: SGDLS and YYNGEE. This CDR3 is built from 14 residues.

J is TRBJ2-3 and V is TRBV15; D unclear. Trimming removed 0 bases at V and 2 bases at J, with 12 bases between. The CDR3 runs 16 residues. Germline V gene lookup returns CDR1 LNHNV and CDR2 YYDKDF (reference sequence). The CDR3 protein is CATSRDLAEPTDTQYF. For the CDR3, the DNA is TGTGCCACCAGCAGAGATCTGGCGGAACCCACAGATACGCAGTATTTT.

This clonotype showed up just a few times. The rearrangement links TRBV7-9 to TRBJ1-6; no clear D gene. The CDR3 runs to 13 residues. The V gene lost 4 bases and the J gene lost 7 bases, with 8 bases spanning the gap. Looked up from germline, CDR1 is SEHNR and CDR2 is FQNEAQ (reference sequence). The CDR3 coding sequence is TGTGCCAGCAGCTCTTCCATGAATTCACCCCTCCACTTT. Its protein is CASSSSMNSPLHF.

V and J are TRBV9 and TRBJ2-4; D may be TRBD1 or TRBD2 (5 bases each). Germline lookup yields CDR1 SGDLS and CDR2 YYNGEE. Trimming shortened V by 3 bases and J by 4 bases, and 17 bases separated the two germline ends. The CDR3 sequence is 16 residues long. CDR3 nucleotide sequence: TGTGCCAGCAGCGCCCGATCCGGGACGGAGAAAAACATTCAGTACTTC. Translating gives CASSARSGTEKNIQYF.

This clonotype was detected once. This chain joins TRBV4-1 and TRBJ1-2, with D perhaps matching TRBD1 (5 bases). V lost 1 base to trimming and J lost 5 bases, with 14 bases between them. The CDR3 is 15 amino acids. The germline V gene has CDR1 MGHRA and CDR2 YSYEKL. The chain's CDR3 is CASSQGDGGRYGYTF. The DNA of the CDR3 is TGCGCCAGCAGCCAAGGGGACGGCGGCCGGTATGGCTACACCTTC.

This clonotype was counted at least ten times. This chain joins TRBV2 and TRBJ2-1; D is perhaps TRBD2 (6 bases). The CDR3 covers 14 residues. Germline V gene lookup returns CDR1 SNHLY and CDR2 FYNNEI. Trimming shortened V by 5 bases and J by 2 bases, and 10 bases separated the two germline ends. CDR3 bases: TGTGCCAGCAGTTTAGCGGCTACCTACAATGAGCAGTTCTTC. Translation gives CASSLAATYNEQFF.

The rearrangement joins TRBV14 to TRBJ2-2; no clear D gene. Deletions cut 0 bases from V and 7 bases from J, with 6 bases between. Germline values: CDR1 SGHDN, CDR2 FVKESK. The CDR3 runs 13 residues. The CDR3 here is CASSQDPVGELFF. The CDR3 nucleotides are TGTGCCAGCAGCCAAGATCCTGTCGGGGAGCTGTTTTTT. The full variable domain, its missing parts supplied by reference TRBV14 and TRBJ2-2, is EAGVTQFPSHSVIEKGQTVTLRCDPISGHDNLYWYRRVMGKEIKFLLHFVKESKQDESGMPNNRFLAERTGGTYSTLKVQPAELEDSGVYFCASSQDPVGELFFGEGSRLTVL.

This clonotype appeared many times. The CDR3: CASSLAGGAQSYEQYF. The CDR3 coding sequence is TGCGCCAGCAGCTTGGCCGGAGGGGCTCAGTCCTACGAGCAGTACTTC. This chain connects TRBV5-1 to TRBJ2-7, with D possibly being TRBD2 (6 bases). Trimming pared 0 bases from V and 1 base from J, leaving 14 bases between. This CDR3 is built from 16 residues. Germline V gene lookup returns CDR1 SGHRS and CDR2 YFSETQ.